The rows below give T cell receptor beta chains drawn from one sample of a study of a mutant IDH1 vaccine in newly diagnosed glioma. Using immunoSEQ multiplex PCR, the repertoire was profiled, and TCRdb retains in-frame clones only, with some absent. The sample has about 60,000 clones, less than 90% seen once. No antigen is known for these receptors. The source was PBMCs, collected from a glioma patient whose treatment included an IDH1 peptide vaccine. The receptors stem from a man in his forties with glioma. The CDR3 runs from the conserved cysteine through the conserved F or W.

J gene: TRBJ1-2; V gene: TRBV25-1; CDR3 protein: CASRSPGQGGGYTF
J gene: TRBJ1-1; V gene: TRBV7-7; CDR3 protein: CASSSRQNTEAFF
J gene: TRBJ2-2; V gene: TRBV5-1; CDR3 protein: CASSLQLAGVNTGELFF
J gene: TRBJ1-5; V gene: TRBV13; CDR3 protein: CASSGTGMRNQPQHF
J gene: TRBJ1-5; V gene: TRBV18; CDR3 protein: CASSHGTGVQPQHF
J gene: TRBJ2-7; V gene: TRBV28; CDR3 protein: CASSRPGQGVYEQYF
J gene: TRBJ2-2; V gene: TRBV4-2; CDR3 protein: CASSQAGGSGTGELFF
J gene: TRBJ1-2; V gene: TRBV18; CDR3 protein: CASSRQDLNYGYTF
J gene: TRBJ2-7; V gene: TRBV6-5; CDR3 protein: CASSSGTSGSTYEQYF
J gene: TRBJ2-1; V gene: TRBV6-4; CDR3 protein: CASSDGTGGAEQFF
J gene: TRBJ2-5; V gene: TRBV12-5; CDR3 protein: CASGLGLAQETQYF
J gene: TRBJ2-5; V gene: TRBV10-1; CDR3 protein: CAQPRTLPTVQETQYF
J gene: TRBJ2-4; V gene: TRBV2; CDR3 protein: CASSEAPGVAKNIQYF
J gene: TRBJ2-3; V gene: TRBV7-3; CDR3 protein: CASSFDGTLDTQYF
J gene: TRBJ2-3; V gene: TRBV13; CDR3 protein: CASSLGHTQYF
J gene: TRBJ2-5; V gene: TRBV7-8; CDR3 protein: CASSLGMGGETQYF
J gene: TRBJ2-3; V gene: TRBV10-3; CDR3 protein: CAISERDIGGGGTQYF
J gene: TRBJ1-1; V gene: TRBV4-1; CDR3 protein: CASSQGTVLGTEAFF
J gene: TRBJ2-7; V gene: TRBV7-3; CDR3 protein: CASSLTGGRGSPYEQYF
J gene: TRBJ2-3; V gene: TRBV5-6; CDR3 protein: CASSSESLRRDTQYF
J gene: TRBJ2-7; V gene: TRBV2; CDR3 protein: CASCYPGTGDEQYF
J gene: TRBJ1-2; V gene: TRBV10-3; CDR3 protein: CAISEEGRNYGYTF
J gene: TRBJ2-4; V gene: TRBV5-6; CDR3 protein: CASSFWTGLASVQYF
J gene: TRBJ2-3; V gene: TRBV19; CDR3 protein: CASSRSSFGTDTQYF
J gene: .; V gene: TRBV5-1; CDR3 protein: CASSLSAIGDDSAYEQYF
J gene: TRBJ2-3; V gene: TRBV4-2; CDR3 protein: CASSQDLAVTDTQYF
J gene: TRBJ2-6; V gene: TRBV14; CDR3 protein: CASSQQYSGANVLTF
J gene: TRBJ1-4; V gene: TRBV27; CDR3 protein: CASSLFGTGGEKLFF
J gene: TRBJ1-2; V gene: TRBV5-6; CDR3 protein: CASVTVGAGNGYTF